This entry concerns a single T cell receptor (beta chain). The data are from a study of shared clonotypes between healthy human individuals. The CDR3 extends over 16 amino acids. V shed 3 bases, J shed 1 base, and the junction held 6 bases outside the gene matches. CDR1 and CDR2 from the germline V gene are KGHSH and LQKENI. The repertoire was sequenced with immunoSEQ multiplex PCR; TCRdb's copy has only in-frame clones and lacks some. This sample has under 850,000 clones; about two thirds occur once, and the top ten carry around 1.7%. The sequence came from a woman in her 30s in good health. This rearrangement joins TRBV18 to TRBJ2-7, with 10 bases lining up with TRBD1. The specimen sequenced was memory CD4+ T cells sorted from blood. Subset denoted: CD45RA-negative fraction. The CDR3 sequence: CASSPGTGVGSYEQYF. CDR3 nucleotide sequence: TGTGCCAGCTCACCCGGGACAGGGGTTGGGTCCTACGAGCAGTACTTC.